This T cell receptor (beta chain) was sequenced in a study of PD-1 blockade in classical Hodgkin lymphoma. Whole-study context: Intravenous delivery of nivolumab at 3 mg/kg to patients occurred every 2 weeks.

This table comes from immunoSEQ multiplex PCR, and its TCRdb copy is limited to in-frame clones, with some not included. This table holds roughly 28,000 clones, 88% found once. Of note for this clone: Its antigen is as yet unknown.

After autologous stem cell transplantation all patients relapsed, and prior brentuximab vedotin exposure differed between cohorts. PBMCs, once thawed, yielded CD8+ T cells isolated by magnetic negative selection. Best responses were complete response, partial response or progressive disease. General study findings and limits: Those patients who began receiving nivolumab less than 1 year after ASCT had lower diversity, and they were excluded.

CDR3 length: 14 residues. V was clipped by 6 bases and J by 8 bases; unmatched bases: 7. CDR1 is MNHEY, CDR2 SVGAGI, per germline. This clonotype originated in a human donor with classical Hodgkin lymphoma. The chain joins TRBV6-5 to TRBJ2-1; 10 nucleotides align to TRBD2. The material sequenced was CD8+ T cells from blood, taken at baseline. CDR3 sequence: CASRPLAGVDEQFF. As DNA, the CDR3 is TGTGCCAGCAGGCCCCTAGCGGGAGTCGATGAGCAGTTCTTC.